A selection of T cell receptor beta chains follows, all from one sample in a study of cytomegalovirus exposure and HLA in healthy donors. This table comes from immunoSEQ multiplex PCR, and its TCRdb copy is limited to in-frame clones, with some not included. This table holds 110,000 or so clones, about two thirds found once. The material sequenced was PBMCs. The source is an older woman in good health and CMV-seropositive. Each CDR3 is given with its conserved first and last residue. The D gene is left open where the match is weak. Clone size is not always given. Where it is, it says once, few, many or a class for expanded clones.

CDR3nt: TGCGCCAGCAGCCAAGCCCCGGGACAGGGGGCGAGTGGCTACACCTTC; CDR3aa: CASSQAPGQGASGYTF; j_gene: TRBJ1-2; v_gene: TRBV4-1; d_gene: TRBD1; abundance: -
CDR3nt: TGTGCCATCTCCTCAGTCGATGAGCAGTTCTTC; CDR3aa: CAISSVDEQFF; j_gene: TRBJ2-1; v_gene: TRBV10-3; d_gene: -; abundance: -
CDR3nt: TGTGCCAGCAGTTACTCAAGGGGGAACACTGAAGCTTTCTTT; CDR3aa: CASSYSRGNTEAFF; j_gene: TRBJ1-1; v_gene: TRBV6-5; d_gene: -; abundance: -
CDR3nt: TGTGCCAGCAGTGGAACTAGCGGGGGGTTCTACAATGAGCAGTTCTTC; CDR3aa: CASSGTSGGFYNEQFF; j_gene: TRBJ2-1; v_gene: TRBV7-3; d_gene: TRBD2; abundance: few
CDR3nt: TGCGCCAGCAGCCAAGATGAGACAGACTATGGCTACACCTTC; CDR3aa: CASSQDETDYGYTF; j_gene: TRBJ1-2; v_gene: TRBV4-3; d_gene: -; abundance: -
CDR3nt: TGTGCCAGCAAGGACACTGCTAATCGCTATGGCTACACCTTC; CDR3aa: CASKDTANRYGYTF; j_gene: TRBJ1-2; v_gene: TRBV2; d_gene: -; abundance: -
CDR3nt: TGTGCCAGTACCCCCGGAGGCACGGGCACGGGGGAGCTGTTTTTT; CDR3aa: CASTPGGTGTGELFF; j_gene: TRBJ2-2; v_gene: TRBV19; d_gene: -; abundance: -
CDR3nt: TGTGCCAGCAGCTTCTTAGGCGGGGGCTGGGTAAATGAGCAGTTCTTC; CDR3aa: CASSFLGGGWVNEQFF; j_gene: TRBJ2-1; v_gene: TRBV5-4; d_gene: -; abundance: -
CDR3nt: TGTGCCAGCAGCCCTGGACAGGTCCGCGTTTATGGCTACACCTTC; CDR3aa: CASSPGQVRVYGYTF; j_gene: TRBJ1-2; v_gene: TRBV7-3; d_gene: TRBD1; abundance: many
CDR3nt: TGTGCCAGCAGCCCCCGACAGGGTCCCGGGGAGCTGTTTTTT; CDR3aa: CASSPRQGPGELFF; j_gene: TRBJ2-2; v_gene: TRBV7-2; d_gene: TRBD1; abundance: -
CDR3nt: TGTGCCTGGAGAAACGGGGGCTACGAGCAGTACTTC; CDR3aa: CAWRNGGYEQYF; j_gene: TRBJ2-7; v_gene: TRBV30; d_gene: -; abundance: -
CDR3nt: TGTGCCATCAGTGAGCCCGGACACCCGAGGGAGACCCAGTACTTC; CDR3aa: CAISEPGHPRETQYF; j_gene: TRBJ2-5; v_gene: TRBV10-3; d_gene: -; abundance: -
CDR3nt: TGTGCCAGCAGTGGACAGGTCAGCGATGAAAAACTGTTTTTT; CDR3aa: CASSGQVSDEKLFF; j_gene: TRBJ1-4; v_gene: TRBV6-1; d_gene: -; abundance: few
CDR3nt: TGTGCCAGCAGCTTAGCCGGGGGGACCATCTACATTCAGTACTTC; CDR3aa: CASSLAGGTIYIQYF; j_gene: TRBJ2-4; v_gene: TRBV7-8; d_gene: TRBD2; abundance: -
CDR3nt: TGTGCCAGCAGCGTACAGGGGGCGACTGAAGCTTTCTTT; CDR3aa: CASSVQGATEAFF; j_gene: TRBJ1-1; v_gene: TRBV9; d_gene: TRBD1; abundance: -
CDR3nt: TGTGCCAGCAACCCCGGGGTGGGAGAGAACACTGAAGCTTTCTTT; CDR3aa: CASNPGVGENTEAFF; j_gene: TRBJ1-1; v_gene: TRBV7-2; d_gene: -; abundance: -
CDR3nt: TGTGCCAGCAGCCGCGCGGGGGCGCGGGGCTACACCTTC; CDR3aa: CASSRAGARGYTF; j_gene: TRBJ1-2; v_gene: TRBV5-4; d_gene: -; abundance: -
CDR3nt: TGCGCCAGCAGCCCCGGAGAGACCGGGGAGCTGTTTTTT; CDR3aa: CASSPGETGELFF; j_gene: TRBJ2-2; v_gene: TRBV5-1; d_gene: -; abundance: -
CDR3nt: TGTGCCAGCAGCCCAGAGGGGCGAAGGGAGACCCAGTACTTC; CDR3aa: CASSPEGRRETQYF; j_gene: TRBJ2-5; v_gene: TRBV4-2; d_gene: -; abundance: once
CDR3nt: TGCGCCAGCAGCCCCTTACAGGGAGGGTATGGCTACACCTTC; CDR3aa: CASSPLQGGYGYTF; j_gene: TRBJ1-2; v_gene: TRBV5-1; d_gene: -; abundance: -
CDR3nt: TGCAGCGTTTCCGGGACAGGCGAAGCTTTCTTT; CDR3aa: CSVSGTGEAFF; j_gene: TRBJ1-1; v_gene: TRBV29-1; d_gene: TRBD1; abundance: -
CDR3nt: TGTGCCAGCAGCTTTGGCTTATCTGGAAACACCATATATTTT; CDR3aa: CASSFGLSGNTIYF; j_gene: TRBJ1-3; v_gene: TRBV7-2; d_gene: -; abundance: few
CDR3nt: TGTGCCAGCAGCTTTATAGGGGATGAGCAGTTCTTC; CDR3aa: CASSFIGDEQFF; j_gene: TRBJ2-1; v_gene: TRBV11-3; d_gene: -; abundance: -
CDR3nt: TGTGCCAGTAGTACCCGACGGGAGGGGCTCTATGGCTACACCTTC; CDR3aa: CASSTRREGLYGYTF; j_gene: TRBJ1-2; v_gene: TRBV19; d_gene: -; abundance: -
CDR3nt: TGTGCCAGCAGCACCCAAGCCTGGGGAGGGGGAAATACGCAGTATTTT; CDR3aa: CASSTQAWGGGNTQYF; j_gene: TRBJ2-3; v_gene: TRBV7-2; d_gene: -; abundance: once
CDR3nt: TGTGCCAGCAGTGCCGGACAGTTGAACACTGAAGCTTTCTTT; CDR3aa: CASSAGQLNTEAFF; j_gene: TRBJ1-1; v_gene: TRBV25-1; d_gene: -; abundance: -
CDR3nt: TGCGCCAGCAGCGCGAGGTTAGCGGCAGATACGCAGTATTTT; CDR3aa: CASSARLAADTQYF; j_gene: TRBJ2-3; v_gene: TRBV5-1; d_gene: -; abundance: -
CDR3nt: TGTGCCAGTAGTGGACAGGTCCCTAATTCACCCCTCCACTTT; CDR3aa: CASSGQVPNSPLHF; j_gene: TRBJ1-6; v_gene: TRBV19; d_gene: TRBD1; abundance: few
CDR3nt: TGTGCCAGCAGCTCCGACAGGAACACTGAAGCTTTCTTT; CDR3aa: CASSSDRNTEAFF; j_gene: TRBJ1-1; v_gene: TRBV7-2; d_gene: -; abundance: few
CDR3nt: TGTGCCAGCAGCTTCGGACAGGCGGTCTCTGGAAACACCATATATTTT; CDR3aa: CASSFGQAVSGNTIYF; j_gene: TRBJ1-3; v_gene: TRBV13; d_gene: TRBD1; abundance: -
CDR3nt: TGCGCCAGCAGCCAGGCCGGGACAGGGTCTGAAAAACTGTTTTTT; CDR3aa: CASSQAGTGSEKLFF; j_gene: TRBJ1-4; v_gene: TRBV4-1; d_gene: TRBD1; abundance: -
CDR3nt: TGCGCCAGCAGCTTGGCCGGGACAGGGATGAACACTGAAGCTTTCTTT; CDR3aa: CASSLAGTGMNTEAFF; j_gene: TRBJ1-1; v_gene: TRBV5-1; d_gene: TRBD1; abundance: -
CDR3nt: TGTGCCAGCAGCTTAGCGGCCGGGACTCAATACAATGAGCAGTTCTTC; CDR3aa: CASSLAAGTQYNEQFF; j_gene: TRBJ2-1; v_gene: TRBV7-2; d_gene: -; abundance: few
CDR3nt: TGTGCCACCAGCAGAGGATCGGGGGGCCAGGAGACCCAGTACTTC; CDR3aa: CATSRGSGGQETQYF; j_gene: TRBJ2-5; v_gene: TRBV15; d_gene: -; abundance: -
CDR3nt: TGCGCCAGCAGTGGCACTATCATAAATACGCAGTATTTT; CDR3aa: CASSGTIINTQYF; j_gene: TRBJ2-3; v_gene: TRBV10-1; d_gene: -; abundance: -
CDR3nt: TGTGCCAGCAGCTCCCTGACAGGATATAACACTGAAGCTTTCTTT; CDR3aa: CASSSLTGYNTEAFF; j_gene: TRBJ1-1; v_gene: TRBV11-2; d_gene: -; abundance: -
CDR3nt: TGTGCCAGCAGCTTCGTCGGAGACAGAGACAATGAGCAGTTCTTC; CDR3aa: CASSFVGDRDNEQFF; j_gene: TRBJ2-1; v_gene: TRBV7-2; d_gene: -; abundance: -
CDR3nt: TGTGCCAGCAGTCTGGACAGCTTAAGGCCCCAGCATTTT; CDR3aa: CASSLDSLRPQHF; j_gene: TRBJ1-5; v_gene: TRBV7-8; d_gene: -; abundance: few
CDR3nt: TGTGCCAGCAGTGAATGGGAGGTTACCGAAAACACCATATATTTT; CDR3aa: CASSEWEVTENTIYF; j_gene: TRBJ1-3; v_gene: TRBV25-1; d_gene: -; abundance: -
CDR3nt: TGTGCCAGCACCTCTCAGAGAGGGGAGGCAGATACGCAGTATTTT; CDR3aa: CASTSQRGEADTQYF; j_gene: TRBJ2-3; v_gene: TRBV27; d_gene: -; abundance: -
CDR3nt: TGTGCCAGCTCACCAGCGGGGTCCGATGAAAAACTGTTTTTT; CDR3aa: CASSPAGSDEKLFF; j_gene: TRBJ1-4; v_gene: TRBV18; d_gene: -; abundance: -
CDR3nt: TGTGCTAGCAGCCCAGGGGGGCAAGAGACCCAGTACTTC; CDR3aa: CASSPGGQETQYF; j_gene: TRBJ2-5; v_gene: TRBV7-7; d_gene: -; abundance: -
CDR3nt: TGTGCCAGCAGCCACCGGACAGCTTTGGAGCAGTTCTTC; CDR3aa: CASSHRTALEQFF; j_gene: TRBJ2-1; v_gene: TRBV14; d_gene: -; abundance: -
CDR3nt: TGTGCCAGCAGTTACTTAGGGGGGGTTTCTAACTATGGCTACACCTTC; CDR3aa: CASSYLGGVSNYGYTF; j_gene: TRBJ1-2; v_gene: TRBV6-5; d_gene: -; abundance: -
CDR3nt: TGTGCCAGCAGTCCGACAGGTCGCGGGTATGGCACCTTC; CDR3aa: CASSPTGRGYGTF; j_gene: TRBJ1-2; v_gene: TRBV2; d_gene: -; abundance: -
CDR3nt: TGTGCCAGCAGCTTAGCGGGGGGGCCTCCCTGGAGCTCCTACAATGAGCAGTTCTTC; CDR3aa: CASSLAGGPPWSSYNEQFF; j_gene: TRBJ2-1; v_gene: TRBV7-9; d_gene: -; abundance: -
CDR3nt: TGTGCCAGCTCACCCCCAGGACAGGGGGCGGATGAGCAGTTCTTC; CDR3aa: CASSPPGQGADEQFF; j_gene: TRBJ2-1; v_gene: TRBV18; d_gene: TRBD1; abundance: -
CDR3nt: TGTGCCACCACGGGGACAGGGCAAGACACTGAAGCTTTCTTT; CDR3aa: CATTGTGQDTEAFF; j_gene: TRBJ1-1; v_gene: TRBV10-3; d_gene: TRBD1; abundance: -
CDR3nt: TGTGCCATCAGTGGGAGACTTAACTATGGCTACACCTTC; CDR3aa: CAISGRLNYGYTF; j_gene: TRBJ1-2; v_gene: TRBV10-3; d_gene: -; abundance: few
CDR3nt: TGTTCCAGCAGCTCGGGGAGTCAGCCCCAGCATTTT; CDR3aa: CSSSSGSQPQHF; j_gene: TRBJ1-5; v_gene: TRBV7-9; d_gene: -; abundance: -
CDR3nt: TGTGCCAGCAGTGGACAGCCTAATTCACCCCTCCACTTT; CDR3aa: CASSGQPNSPLHF; j_gene: TRBJ1-6; v_gene: TRBV11-2; d_gene: -; abundance: -
CDR3nt: TGTGCCTGGAGGGACGGACAGGCCGCCTATAATTCACCCCTCCACTTT; CDR3aa: CAWRDGQAAYNSPLHF; j_gene: TRBJ1-6; v_gene: TRBV30; d_gene: TRBD1; abundance: once
CDR3nt: TGTGCCAGCAGTGATTTGGGGGCCGAAGCTAACTATGGCTACACCTTC; CDR3aa: CASSDLGAEANYGYTF; j_gene: TRBJ1-2; v_gene: TRBV2; d_gene: -; abundance: -
CDR3nt: TGTGCCAGCAGCTTACAGGGGCTCGATGGCTACACCTTC; CDR3aa: CASSLQGLDGYTF; j_gene: TRBJ1-2; v_gene: TRBV7-8; d_gene: -; abundance: -
CDR3nt: TGTGCCAGCAGTATATTTCCGGCGCAGGGGAATTCACCCCTCCACTTT; CDR3aa: CASSIFPAQGNSPLHF; j_gene: TRBJ1-6; v_gene: TRBV27; d_gene: -; abundance: few
CDR3nt: TGTGCCAGCAGCTCAGCAGGGGTGGGAGAAAAACTGTTTTTT; CDR3aa: CASSSAGVGEKLFF; j_gene: TRBJ1-4; v_gene: TRBV7-9; d_gene: -; abundance: few
CDR3nt: TGCACCAGCAGCTCCCGAGCCCTCCGGGACTCGTGCACAGATACGCAGTATTTT; CDR3aa: CTSSSRALRDSCTDTQYF; j_gene: TRBJ2-3; v_gene: TRBV1; d_gene: -; abundance: -
CDR3nt: TGTGCCAGCTCACCTGGGGACACATCCTCTGAGGGCTACACCTTC; CDR3aa: CASSPGDTSSEGYTF; j_gene: TRBJ1-2; v_gene: TRBV18; d_gene: -; abundance: -
CDR3nt: TGTGCCAGCTCACCTTCGGAGACTGGAAACACCATATATTTT; CDR3aa: CASSPSETGNTIYF; j_gene: TRBJ1-3; v_gene: TRBV18; d_gene: -; abundance: -